One and the same sample provided the 32 T cell receptor beta chains below, sequenced in a study of CD8 T cells in ankylosing spondylitis. TCRdb independently ran MiXCR on the 5' RACE reads; one entry per CDR3 protein. The table records 220,000 or so distinct CDR3 sequences, about 10% of them present only once. The sequencing input was blood, either unsorted or a sorted T cell fraction (not recorded which). The receptors were sampled from a male donor with ankylosing spondylitis or in good health (not recorded which).

This clonotype appeared a few times. V and J are TRBV19 and TRBJ1-1, with 7 bases lining up with TRBD1. The CDR3 length is 14 residues. Losses at the gene ends were 6 bases for V and 5 bases for J; bases not matched to a gene: 9. Germline V gene sequence: CDR1 LNHDA, CDR2 SQIVND (reference sequence). The CDR3 DNA follows: TGTGCCAGTAGGGATCGACAGGGAAGAACTGAAGCTTTCTTT. As protein: CASRDRQGRTEAFF.

V gene TRBV12-3 or TRBV12-4 combines with J gene TRBJ2-7, with D tentatively TRBD2 (5 bases). The CDR3 extends over 13 amino acids. V dropped 3 bases and J dropped 3 bases, with 9 bases sitting between them. The CDR3 sequence: CASSFRGGYEQYF. DNA for the CDR3: TGTGCCAGCAGTTTTCGGGGTGGCTACGAGCAGTACTTC.

There are many counts of this clonotype. This chain uses TRBV29-1 with TRBJ2-1; perhaps TRBD2 as D (6 bases). Between the trimmed V and J ends, which lost 2 bases and 2 bases, there was a span of 16 bases. CDR1 SQVTM and CDR2 ANQGSEA come from the germline V gene. The CDR3 runs to 16 residues. The CDR3 loop is CSVELGGAGAYNEQFF. The CDR3 coding sequence is TGCAGCGTTGAATTAGGAGGGGCCGGCGCCTACAATGAGCAGTTCTTC.

Many counts were recorded for this clonotype. The chain has TRBV11-2 and TRBJ2-5, with D tentatively TRBD1 or TRBD2 (5 bases each). The germline V and J ends were trimmed by 0 bases and 3 bases, with 11 bases remaining between them. Germline assignment: CDR1 SGHAT and CDR2 FQNNGV. The CDR3 contains 15 residues. The CDR3 here is CASSLERGVKETQYF. Here the CDR3 DNA reads TGTGCCAGCAGCTTAGAGAGGGGAGTCAAAGAGACCCAGTACTTC.

This clonotype was seen only a few times. The chain carries TRBV5-4 and TRBJ2-2; no firm D call. The ends were cut back, 5 bases at V and 4 bases at J, with 15 bases in the middle. The CDR3 has 15 amino acids. Germline V lookup: CDR1 SGHNT, CDR2 YYREEE (reference sequence). This CDR3 reads CASSFDQLGTGELFF. CDR3 in DNA: TGTGCCAGCAGTTTTGACCAGCTTGGCACCGGGGAGCTGTTTTTT.

This clonotype has more than one count but fewer than ten. The chain links TRBV10-3 to TRBJ1-5, with D tentatively TRBD1 (5 bases). The CDR3 loop spans 12 amino acids. CDR1 and CDR2 from the germline V gene are ENHRY and SYGVKD. Trimming took off 11 bases at V and 8 bases at J, with 16 bases between the two ends. CDR3 DNA: TGTGCCTCGGGACCGGCAATCGAGCCCCAGCATTTT. Amino acid sequence: CASGPAIEPQHF.

The rearrangement links TRBV12-3 or TRBV12-4 to TRBJ1-6; TRBD1 might be the D (5 bases). Trimming took 7 bases from V and 5 from J, leaving 15 bases between them. This CDR3 contains 15 residues. This CDR3 reads CASTLRQGDNSPLHF. As DNA, the CDR3 is TGTGCCAGCACCCTTAGGCAGGGAGATAATTCACCCCTCCACTTT.

The rearrangement links TRBV3-1 to TRBJ2-5; no firm D call. Trimming removed 3 bases at V and 4 bases at J, with 12 bases between. The CDR3 sequence is 14 residues long. Germline CDR1 and CDR2: LGHDT and YNNKEL (reference sequence). CDR3 sequence reads: CASSQGFRRETQYF. The DNA for the CDR3 is TGTGCCAGCAGCCAGGGCTTCAGACGAGAGACCCAGTACTTC.

V is TRBV5-1 and J is TRBJ2-1; no firm D call. The CDR3 consists of 15 residues. Per the germline V gene, CDR1 is SGHRS and CDR2 is YFSETQ. Trimming left V 2 bases short and J 2 bases short, with 11 bases between. For the CDR3, the DNA is TGCGCCAGCAGCTTTGGTGGGTTCGCCTACAATGAGCAGTTCTTC. It codes for CASSFGGFAYNEQFF.

This clonotype was found many times. The V call is TRBV20-1, the J call TRBJ2-3; D unresolved. Germline V CDR1 and CDR2: DFQATT, SNEGSKA (reference sequence). Between the trimmed V and J ends, which lost 2 bases and 4 bases, there was a span of 10 bases. This CDR3 is built from 13 residues. CDR3 in amino acids: CSARRIAADTQYF. For the CDR3, the DNA is TGCAGTGCTAGACGTATAGCCGCAGATACGCAGTATTTT.

The genes are TRBV12-3 or TRBV12-4 and TRBJ2-3; 7 positions agree with TRBD2. V trimming: 6 bases; J trimming: 2 bases; junction bases outside the gene matches: 5. This CDR3 has 14 residues. The DNA of the CDR3 is TGTGCCAGCAGAGTAGCGGGTGTCACAGATACGCAGTATTTT. It yields the protein CASRVAGVTDTQYF.

This clonotype was counted many times. This rearrangement joins TRBV5-6 to TRBJ2-1, with unresolved D. V dropped 1 base and J dropped 5 bases, with 10 bases sitting between them. The CDR3 has 14 residues. The germline V gene encodes CDR1 SGHDT and CDR2 YYEEEE. The DNA of the CDR3 is TGTGCCAGCAGCTTGATCGGGCCGAACAATGAGCAGTTCTTC. The encoded protein is CASSLIGPNNEQFF.

This clonotype was found a few times. V and J are TRBV28 and TRBJ2-7; 12 bases match TRBD2. CDR1 and CDR2 from the germline V gene are MDHEN and SYDVKM. With V trimmed by 6 bases and J by 3 bases, 3 bases remained unmatched. This CDR3 comprises 14 residues. This CDR3 reads CASRRLAGDYEQYF. The DNA of the CDR3 is TGTGCCAGCAGGCGACTAGCGGGGGACTACGAGCAGTACTTC.

This clonotype was picked up many times. V and J are TRBV28 and TRBJ1-1; maybe TRBD1 (5 bases). The germline V and J ends were trimmed by 7 bases and 0 bases, with 15 bases remaining between them. CDR1 and CDR2 from the germline V gene are MDHEN and SYDVKM. The CDR3 is 15 residues long. The CDR3, as DNA: TGTGCCAGCACCTACAGGAGGACCTTGAACACTGAAGCTTTCTTT. It codes for CASTYRRTLNTEAFF.

The chain combines TRBV6-5 with TRBJ2-7; 10 bases agree with TRBD1. J gave up 4 bases and V 5 bases, and 8 bases lay outside the gene matches. This CDR3 spans 15 amino acids. Looked up from germline, CDR1 is MNHEY and CDR2 is SVGAGI. The CDR3 loop reads CASSPSTGGKYEQYF. DNA of the CDR3: TGTGCCAGCAGTCCCTCGACAGGGGGCAAATACGAGCAGTACTTC.

Ten or more counts support this clonotype. The gene calls are TRBV7-9 and TRBJ1-2; possible D gene TRBD1, 6 bases. Germline-derived CDR1 and CDR2 are SEHNR and FQNEAQ (reference sequence). The CDR3 has 13 amino acids. Trimming shortened V by 5 bases and J by 2 bases, and 9 bases separated the two germline ends. This chain's CDR3 is CASSVGQNYGYTF. The CDR3 region has the DNA TGTGCCAGCAGCGTAGGACAGAACTATGGCTACACCTTC.

The chain couples TRBV3-1 to TRBJ2-2, with 7 bases aligning to TRBD1. Germline CDR1 LGHDT, CDR2 YNNKEL (reference sequence). This CDR3 spans 18 amino acids. The DNA of the CDR3 is TGTGAGTCCCGTTCCAACAGGGGTCCCCGACGAAACACCGGGGAGCTGTTTTTT. Amino acid sequence: CESRSNRGPRRNTGELFF.

There are many counts of this clonotype. This chain uses TRBV2 with TRBJ2-5; D remains unclear. Trimming cost V 6 bases and J 2 bases, with 10 bases left between them. CDR3 length: 13 residues. Germline values: CDR1 SNHLY, CDR2 FYNNEI. CDR3 in amino acids: CASRRTEQETQYF. In DNA form, the CDR3 reads TGTGCCAGCAGGCGTACGGAGCAAGAGACCCAGTACTTC.

This clonotype was detected many times. V usage is TRBV7-2 and J usage is TRBJ2-1, with TRBD2 identical over 9 bases. The length of the CDR3 is 13 residues. Germline lookup yields CDR1 SGHTA and CDR2 FQGNSA. Germline trimming cut 3 bases from V and 15 bases from J; bases unmatched to any gene: 9. The CDR3 coding sequence is TGTGCCAGCAGCTTTGATTTAGCGGGGGCGGGGTTCTTC. Translated: CASSFDLAGAGFF. The complete variable domain, with remaining parts taken from reference TRBV7-2 and TRBJ2-1, reads GAGVSQSPSNKVTEKGKDVELRCDPISGHTALYWYRQSLGQGLEFLIYFQGNSAPDKSGLPSDRFSAERTGGSVSTLTIQRTQQEDSAVYLCASSFDLAGAGFFGPGTRLTVL.

The table lists this clonotype with many counts. The CDR3 spells CASSLDPYEQYF. As DNA, the CDR3 is TGTGCCAGCAGTTTAGACCCCTACGAGCAGTACTTC. The chain is built from TRBV12-3 or TRBV12-4 and TRBJ2-7; the D is unclear. The ends were cut back, 1 base at V and 2 bases at J, with 3 bases in the middle. The CDR3 covers 12 residues.

The table lists this clonotype with a few counts. The V call is TRBV5-1, the J call TRBJ2-6, with D uncertain. Trimming left V 5 bases short and J 0 bases short, with 15 bases between. Germline-derived CDR1 and CDR2 are SGHRS and YFSETQ. The CDR3 length is 17 residues. The CDR3, as DNA: TGCGCCAGCAGTCTGGACGGCCTGAGCTCTGGGGCCAACGTCCTGACTTTC. Its protein product is CASSLDGLSSGANVLTF.

This clonotype was counted only a few times. This chain connects TRBV7-2 to TRBJ1-2; no clear D gene. Trimming pared 3 bases from V and 6 bases from J, leaving 8 bases between. CDR1 is SGHTA and CDR2 is FQGNSA in the germline V gene. The CDR3 consists of 12 residues. The CDR3, as DNA: TGTGCCAGCAGCTTTGGACTGAATGGCTACACCTTC. Its translation is CASSFGLNGYTF. The full variable domain, its missing parts supplied by reference TRBV7-2 and TRBJ1-2, is GAGVSQSPSNKVTEKGKDVELRCDPISGHTALYWYRQSLGQGLEFLIYFQGNSAPDKSGLPSDRFSAERTGGSVSTLTIQRTQQEDSAVYLCASSFGLNGYTFGSGTRLTVV.

This chain uses TRBV20-1 with TRBJ1-3; maybe TRBD1 (5 bases). V lost 7 bases to trimming and J lost 0 bases, with 10 bases between them. Germline loops: CDR1 DFQATT, CDR2 SNEGSKA (reference sequence). This CDR3 spans 13 amino acids. The CDR3 DNA follows: TGCAGTGTAGGGGCAGCCTCTGGAAACACCATATATTTT. This translates into CSVGAASGNTIYF.

In its sample, this clonotype was seen many times. The chain combines TRBV20-1 with TRBJ2-7; D is ambiguous. Looked up from germline, CDR1 is DFQATT and CDR2 is SNEGSKA (reference sequence). Trimming removed 5 bases from V and 2 bases from J, with 19 bases in between. This CDR3 comprises 15 residues. Here the CDR3 reads CSAYRYGVPTYEQYF. The CDR3 DNA follows: TGCAGTGCTTACCGATACGGTGTTCCCACCTACGAGCAGTACTTC.

This clonotype appeared many times. This chain uses TRBV7-2 with TRBJ2-7; TRBD1 matches at 9 bases. This CDR3 is 14 amino acids long. J gave up 7 bases and V 5 bases, and 9 bases lay outside the gene matches. Looked up from germline, CDR1 is SGHTA and CDR2 is FQGNSA. CDR3 nucleotide sequence: TGTGCCAGCAGCCCCCTGCGGACAGGGGTGGAGCAGTACTTC. Translating it yields CASSPLRTGVEQYF.

This clonotype was counted at least ten times. This chain joins TRBV20-1 and TRBJ2-2; 9 bases fit TRBD1. Trimming cost V 4 bases and J 1 base; bases outside gene matches: 1. The CDR3 has 14 residues. CDR1 is DFQATT, CDR2 SNEGSKA, per germline (reference sequence). CDR3 sequence (DNA): TGCAGTGCTATGGGACAGGGGAACACCGGGGAGCTGTTTTTT. It specifies CSAMGQGNTGELFF.

In this sample, this clonotype turned up a few times. V gene TRBV29-1 combines with J gene TRBJ2-5; possibly TRBD1 for D (5 bases). V gave up 4 bases and J gave up 3 bases, with 15 bases separating them. Per germline, CDR1 SQVTM and CDR2 ANQGSEA. There are 14 residues in the CDR3. The CDR3 DNA follows: TGCAGCGTTGGGGTGGGGTCAGGGAAAGAGACCCAGTACTTC. Encoded protein: CSVGVGSGKETQYF.

Ten or more counts support this clonotype. V is TRBV21-1 and J is TRBJ2-1; the table's D call of TRBD1 was not tested on the DNA. TRBV21-1 is described as a pseudogene. The CDR3 covers 15 residues. In DNA form, the CDR3 reads TGTGCCAGCAACCCTGAAGGACAGGGCTTCTATGAGCAGTTCTTC. This codes for CASNPEGQGFYEQFF.

This clonotype was seen at least ten times. The chain is built from TRBV7-6 and TRBJ2-3; the D gene is possibly TRBD2 (5 bases). Germline V lookup: CDR1 SGHVS, CDR2 FNYEAQ. The CDR3 extends over 15 amino acids. Trimming took 5 bases from V and 2 from J, leaving 14 bases between them. Here the CDR3 reads CASSPEGGLTDTQYF. The DNA for the CDR3 is TGTGCCAGCAGCCCTGAGGGCGGCCTCACAGATACGCAGTATTTT.

This clonotype was seen ten or more times. This sequence joins TRBV20-1 and TRBJ2-5, with no clear D. CDR1 DFQATT and CDR2 SNEGSKA come from the germline V gene (reference sequence). Trimming took 0 bases from V and 5 from J, leaving 13 bases between them. The CDR3 is made up of 14 amino acids. The CDR3 nucleotides are TGCAGTGCTAGAGATACTAAATCTTACGAGACCCAGTACTTC. Its translation: CSARDTKSYETQYF.

This clonotype was found many times. The chain couples TRBV3-1 to TRBJ2-7; a possible D gene is TRBD2 (6 bases). Germline CDR1 reads LGHDT; CDR2 reads YNNKEL (reference sequence). This CDR3 has 14 amino acids. V lost 3 bases to trimming and J lost 0 bases, with 9 bases between them. This chain's CDR3 is CASSQRGSSYEQYF. The CDR3 DNA is TGTGCCAGCAGCCAGCGGGGAAGCTCCTACGAGCAGTACTTC.

This clonotype was picked up a small number of times. The rearrangement joins TRBV28 to TRBJ2-2, with D possibly called TRBD1 or TRBD2 (5 bases each). Germline V gene sequence: CDR1 MDHEN, CDR2 SYDVKM. The length of the CDR3 is 14 residues. Trimming shortened V by 6 bases and J by 4 bases, and 12 bases separated the two germline ends. The CDR3 loop is CASRWDGGTGELFF. The CDR3 nucleotides read TGTGCCAGCAGATGGGACGGCGGCACCGGGGAGCTGTTTTTT.